This TCR beta chain stems from a study of blood T cell repertoires in COVID-19. Whole-study context: COVID-19 samples from acute and convalescent phases originated in the United States, Italy and Spain. The cDNA or gDNA used as material had been derived from T cells, B-cell-depleted T cells, or PBMCs.

Study processing details: Reference gene primer amplification yielded estimated nucleated cell counts. Assay: immunoSEQ multiplex PCR; the TCRdb copy retains only in-frame clones and omits some. D and trimming come from the DNA, and the V and J calls and clone size come from that table. The sample includes approximately 70,000 clones, over 70% of them seen just once. The sample comprised peripheral blood. This clonotype was sampled from a woman between 70 and 85 years old with acute or convalescent COVID-19.

The CDR3 nucleotides read TGTGCCAGCAGCCATATAGGGGGGGCGCAGGTAACCGGGGAGCTGTTTTTT. This gives the protein CASSHIGGAQVTGELFF. The V and J genes are TRBV7-2 and TRBJ2-2, with D maybe TRBD2 (7 bases). V lost 5 bases to trimming and J lost 5 bases, with 21 bases between them. This CDR3 region has 17 residues. The V gene's germline CDR1 is SGHTA and CDR2 FQGNSA.